This T cell receptor beta chain was observed in a study of T cell responses to AZD1222 COVID-19 vaccine. Study at large: Second-dose schedules of about 4 or about 12 weeks were combined.

General study points: It should be noted that donors were predominantly white British and more often female, and clonal diversity was possibly underestimated. Researchers report vaccine-associated CD4 TCRs spanning spike, with dominance at 160-218 and 743-854.

The CDR3 consists of 17 residues. Trimming cost V 5 bases and J 7 bases, with 24 bases left between them. Germline CDR1 SGHAT, CDR2 FQNNGV. About this clone: Its specificity is unknown.

The assay was immunoSEQ multiplex PCR, and TCRdb's table has in-frame clones only and misses some. The sample holds some 150,000 clones, 93% seen once. The sample here was peripheral blood, taken on day 0 of AZD1222 vaccination. This chain joins TRBV11-2 and TRBJ2-1; D could derive from TRBD1 or TRBD2 (6 bases each). This clonotype was obtained from an adult in good health. The CDR3 loop is CASSPRPGLQGWNEQFF. The CDR3 DNA follows: TGTGCCAGCAGCCCACGTCCGGGACTTCAGGGGTGGAATGAGCAGTTCTTC.